This T cell receptor (beta chain) was recovered during a study of blood T cell repertoires in COVID-19. In the source study's methods: Amplification with reference gene primers provided the estimates of nucleated cell counts. Sequencing was performed with immunoSEQ multiplex PCR; in TCRdb, only in-frame clones are kept and a portion is missing. Clone size and V and J calls were adopted from that table, with D and trimming inferred from the DNA. Found here are around 61,000 clones, about 81% of them singletons; the top ten hold less than 20%. This CDR3 contains 16 residues. Germline V gene sequence: CDR1 SGHAT, CDR2 FQNNGV. Trimming left V 5 bases short and J 0 bases short, with 14 bases between.

The TCR comes from an elderly man with acute or convalescent COVID-19. Sequencing was performed on peripheral blood. The genes are TRBV11-2 and TRBJ1-3; possibly TRBD1 for D (6 bases). The DNA for the CDR3 is TGTGCCAGCAGCCGAACCCAGGGGCCCTCTGGAAACACCATATATTTT. Residues: CASSRTQGPSGNTIYF.